These T cell receptor beta chains were read from a single sample in a study of blood T cell repertoires in COVID-19. The repertoire was sequenced with immunoSEQ multiplex PCR; TCRdb's copy has only in-frame clones and lacks some. This table has roughly 160,000 clones, about 86% appearing once. Sample: peripheral blood. Receptor source: a man aged 55 to 69 with acute or convalescent COVID-19. CDR3s include the opening cysteine and the closing phenylalanine or tryptophan. Each record gives: clone size, J gene, V gene, D gene, CDR3 DNA, CDR3 protein. D genes are given only for firm matches. Part of the rows lack a size; the others show once, few, many or a class for expanded clones.

>NA|TRBJ1-1|TRBV19|NA
TGTGCCAGTAGGGCCCGGACAGCCGATGGGAACACTGAAGCTTTCTTT
CASRARTADGNTEAFF
>NA|TRBJ2-1|TRBV7-3|TRBD2
TGTGCCAGCGCACGCGGGGGGAACAATGAGCAGTTCTTC
CASARGGNNEQFF
>NA|TRBJ1-2|TRBV30|TRBD1
TGTGCCTGGAGCCCCGGGACAGCAGGCTACACCTTC
CAWSPGTAGYTF
>NA|TRBJ1-5|TRBV28|NA
TGTGCCAGCAGGCCAGTGGGAGGGAGGAGTCAGCCCCAGCATTTT
CASRPVGGRSQPQHF
>NA|TRBJ2-7|TRBV19|NA
TGTGCCAGTAGTCCGACTCCCGGGATCCCCTACGAGCAGTACTTC
CASSPTPGIPYEQYF
>NA|TRBJ1-1|TRBV3-1/TRBV3-2|TRBD1
TGTGCCAGCAGCCAAGGGGGACAGGGAACTGAAGCTTTCTTT
CASSQGGQGTEAFF
>many|TRBJ1-6|TRBV6-1|NA
TGTGCCAGCAGTGACAGGGATAATTCACCCCTCCACTTT
CASSDRDNSPLHF
>once|TRBJ2-2|TRBV19|NA
TGTGCCAGTAGTGCTCTAGGAGTCACCGGGGAGCTGTTTTTT
CASSALGVTGELFF
>NA|TRBJ1-5|TRBV28|TRBD1
TGTGCCACCGCCAGGGGGCTCGGGCAGCCCCAGCATTTT
CATARGLGQPQHF
>NA|TRBJ1-5|TRBV28|NA
TGTGCCAGCACCATGGACACAAATCAGCCCCAGCATTTT
CASTMDTNQPQHF
>many|TRBJ2-2|TRBV3-1/TRBV3-2|NA
TGTGCCAGCAGCCAAGATCCTGACACCGGGGAGCTGTTTTTT
CASSQDPDTGELFF
>NA|TRBJ1-2|TRBV9|NA
TGTGCCAGCGACGGGGGTTATGGCTACACCTTC
CASDGGYGYTF
>few|TRBJ2-3|TRBV18|TRBD2
TGTGCCAGCTCACGAACTACTAGCGGGAGGTGGTCAGATACGCAGTATTTT
CASSRTTSGRWSDTQYF
>NA|TRBJ1-5|TRBV5-5|TRBD1
TGTGCCAGCAGCTCCGACAGGGCCTGGAATCAGCCCCAGCATTTT
CASSSDRAWNQPQHF
>NA|TRBJ1-1|TRBV28|TRBD1
TGTGCCAGCACCCCGACAGGGGGCTACACTGAAGCTTTCTTT
CASTPTGGYTEAFF
>NA|TRBJ2-5|TRBV7-2|TRBD2
TGTGCCAGCAGCCCCCCCCGACTAGCGGGAGTCGAGACCCAGTACTTC
CASSPPRLAGVETQYF